This T cell receptor (beta chain) was identified during a study of T cell responses to AZD1222 COVID-19 vaccine. Overall study findings and caveats: Clonal diversity may have been underestimated in mostly white British donors. Unmutated variant regions are reportedly the target of nearly half of TCRs that are spike-specific. Repertoire sampling happened only post peak T cell response. Only five or six individuals given AZD1222 were seropositive at baseline.

V shed 4 bases and J 4 bases; nucleotides not matched to a gene: 2. This CDR3 region has 16 residues. Per the germline V gene, CDR1 is SGHTS and CDR2 is YDEGEE. Concerning this clone itself: No antigen is known for it.

TCRdb keeps only in-frame clones here, not all; method: immunoSEQ multiplex PCR. The sample shows tens of thousands of clones, over 75% of them seen only once. V gene TRBV5-8 combines with J gene TRBJ2-2; 15 bases align to TRBD2. Material: peripheral blood, obtained 28 days after the second AZD1222 dose. The sequence derives from an adult who received the AZD1222 COVID-19 vaccine. DNA for the CDR3: TGTGCCAGCAGCGGGACTAGCGGGAGGACCACCGGGGAGCTGTTTTTT. Translation: CASSGTSGRTTGELFF.